The 9 T cell receptor beta chains below come from one sample, sequenced in a study of T cell responses to AZD1222 COVID-19 vaccine. TCRdb keeps only in-frame clones here, not all; method: immunoSEQ multiplex PCR. Of about 160,000 clones in the sample, about nine tenths are singletons; the top ten hold 1.5%. This specimen consisted of peripheral blood, obtained on day 0 of AZD1222 vaccination. The receptors here all came from an adult in good health.

J is TRBJ1-2 and V is TRBV7-9; D possibly corresponds to TRBD1 (6 bases). Looked up from germline, CDR1 is SEHNR and CDR2 is FQNEAQ (reference sequence). The CDR3 is 14 amino acids. The V end lost 1 base, the J end lost 5 bases, and 11 bases lay between the germline ends. In DNA form, the CDR3 reads TGTGCCAGCAGCTTAGAGGAGGGGGAATATGGCTACACCTTC. Protein product: CASSLEEGEYGYTF.

This chain uses TRBV6-5 with TRBJ1-5, with D possibly being TRBD1 (5 bases). Germline V gene lookup returns CDR1 MNHEY and CDR2 SVGAGI. V was cut by 4 bases and J by 8 bases, with 21 bases left in between. This CDR3 contains 16 residues. DNA for the CDR3: TGTGCCAGCAGTTCAACTTCCGGGACCAAAAGAGAGCCCCAGCATTTT. Translation: CASSSTSGTKREPQHF.

The chain joins TRBV6-5 to TRBJ2-7, with TRBD2 as a possible D gene (5 bases). The germline gives CDR1 MNHEY, CDR2 SVGAGI. V dropped 4 bases and J dropped 1 base, with 11 bases sitting between them. The CDR3 contains 14 residues. CDR3 in amino acids: CASSWAGGSYEQYF. The CDR3 region has the DNA TGTGCCAGCAGTTGGGCGGGTGGGTCCTACGAGCAGTACTTC.

CDR3 in amino acids: CASSLRDRGAYEQYF. The CDR3 DNA is TGTGCCAGCAGCTTACGGGACAGGGGTGCCTACGAGCAGTACTTC. The chain combines TRBV5-8 with TRBJ2-7; 10 bases are a match to TRBD1. Germline V gene data show CDR1 as SGHTS and CDR2 as YDEGEE. After removal of 2 bases from V and 2 bases from J, the junction contained 4 bases not matched to a gene. The CDR3 runs to 15 residues. Complete variable domain (other parts from reference TRBV5-8 and TRBJ2-7): EAGVTQSPTHLIKTRGQQATLRCSPISGHTSVYWYQQALGLGLQFLLWYDEGEERNRGNFPPRFSGRQFPNYSSELNVNALELEDSALYLCASSLRDRGAYEQYFGPGTRLTVT.

This CDR3 is CASSPIETAYGYTF. The CDR3 DNA reads as TGTGCCAGCAGTCCCATCGAGACAGCCTATGGCTACACCTTC. The rearrangement joins TRBV28 to TRBJ1-2; D is perhaps TRBD1 (5 bases). Trimming took 5 bases from V and 4 from J, leaving 14 bases between them. Looked up from germline, CDR1 is MDHEN and CDR2 is SYDVKM. The CDR3 runs 14 residues.

This chain joins TRBV19 and TRBJ2-3, with 7 bases lining up with TRBD1. The CDR3 has 15 amino acids. V was pared by 6 bases and J by 3 bases, with 9 bases of the junction left unmatched. Germline V CDR1 and CDR2: LNHDA, SQIVND (reference sequence). CDR3 residues: CASRTSTGVTDTQYF. The CDR3, as DNA: TGTGCCAGTAGGACCTCCACAGGGGTGACAGATACGCAGTATTTT. Full variable domain (remainder filled in from reference TRBV19 and TRBJ2-3): DGGITQSPKYLFRKEGQNVTLSCEQNLNHDAMYWYRQDPGQGLRLIYYSQIVNDFQKGDIAEGYSVSREKKESFPLTVTSAQKNPTAFYLCASRTSTGVTDTQYFGPGTRLTVL.

The V call is TRBV18, the J call TRBJ1-1, with D possibly being TRBD1 (6 bases). The CDR3 contains 15 residues. Between the trimmed V and J ends, which lost 1 base and 1 base, there was a span of 10 bases. CDR1 and CDR2 (germline): KGHSH, LQKENI. CDR3 sequence (DNA): TGTGCCAGCTCACCACGGATGGGACAGAACACTGAAGCTTTCTTT. This encodes CASSPRMGQNTEAFF.

This clone was found once. CDR3 in amino acids: CASSKFDGAQAEETQYF. The CDR3 nucleotides read TGTGCCAGCAGCAAATTCGATGGCGCCCAGGCTGAAGAGACCCAGTACTTC. The chain carries TRBV21-1 and TRBJ2-5; TRBD1, the D gene given by the table, was not confirmed from the DNA. TRBV21-1 is a pseudogene locus. The CDR3 consists of 17 residues.

The chain joins TRBV6-6 to TRBJ1-6; maybe TRBD1 (6 bases). This CDR3 has 17 residues. Germline CDR1 and CDR2: MNHNY and SVGAGI (reference sequence). The V end lost 5 bases, the J end lost 4 bases, and 18 bases lay between the germline ends. The CDR3: CASSRLVGGSYNSPLHF. The CDR3 bases are TGTGCCAGCAGTCGCTTGGTGGGGGGCTCATATAATTCACCCCTCCACTTT.